The T cell receptor (beta chain) under discussion was sequenced for a study of blood T cell repertoires in COVID-19. CDR3 length equals 20 residues. This clone was observed a single time. Original methodology: Amplification of reference gene primers was used by the study to estimate nucleated cell counts. Sequenced by immunoSEQ multiplex PCR; TCRdb stores in-frame clones only, minus some. Clonal size and the V and J genes are those of that table, whereas D and trimming came from the DNA. This table holds about 130,000 clones, 70% to 80% found once. This TCR was sampled from a woman in her 70s with COVID-19, enrolled during active disease. Sequenced: peripheral blood. This chain connects TRBV21-1 to TRBJ2-5; the tabulated D call, TRBD1, remains unverified against the DNA. TRBV21-1 is a pseudogene. DNA of the CDR3: TGTGCCAGCAGCAAGACAGGTTTCAGGCGGACAAAATCCAGGGGAGAGACCCAGTACTTC. Protein product: CASSKTGFRRTKSRGETQYF.